Described below is a single T cell receptor (beta chain) sequence and its context. What antigen it recognizes has not been identified. Sequencing instrument: Illumina HiSeq 2000. The TCR beta cDNA libraries were made using 5'RACE template switching, a step that added both a universal primer site and unique molecular identifiers. Synthesis of cDNA was primed from the TCR beta constant segment and was followed by two consecutive PCR amplification steps. In the original analysis: MIGEC was used to demultiplex reads and group reads by UMI, and MiTCR was used to assemble and quantify clonotypes. To exclude erroneous sequences, any TCR cDNA sequence not supported by at least two reads was discarded. The tcR package was used for downstream repertoire analysis, and clonotypes were matched across fractions by CDR3 nucleotide sequence plus V segment. Antigen specificity was annotated against VDJdb with VDJmatch, allowing one amino acid substitution in CDR3. With the reads reprocessed by TCRdb, a single entry stands for each CDR3 protein sequence and no DNA is reported. The V and J calls follow TCRdb's processing rather than the paper's. The sample's table lists a count of fewer than 400,000 distinct CDR3 sequences. The ten largest clonotypes hold roughly 5.5% of the sample.

The data derive from a study of T cells expressing NK-cell markers (TCRdb year 2020). Regarding the research as a whole: TCR beta-chain repertoires were profiled in sorted CD3+CD56+NKG2C+, CD3+CD56+NKG2C- and CD3+CD56-NKG2C+ T-cell subsets from several donors. Of the eight sequenced donors, seven were found to be HCMV-seropositive and one was found to be HCMV-seronegative. The eight sequenced donors were randomly selected healthy volunteers, three men and five women. Illumina HiSeq 2000/2500, MiSeq or NextSeq was used to sequence libraries as 2 x 150 bp reads.

Study-level results and caveats: In roughly 6 donors, the dominant CD3+CD56+NKG2C+ clonotypes ranked among the top 10 CD8+ clonotypes, making up roughly 1.0-7.0% of CD8+ T cells. Whether the expanded NKG2C-expressing T cell clones were specific for HCMV antigens was left unclear. Those dominant clonotypes were again the most abundant among CD3+CD56-NKG2C+ cells in several donors, at roughly 28.3-60.1%.

Based on the germline V gene, the CDR1 and CDR2 sequences are MDHEN and SYDVKM. Inclusive of the bounding cysteine and phenylalanine, the CDR3 is 15 residues long. There is no recorded DNA. To determine HCMV serostatus, a commercial ELISA kit was used to detect HCMV-specific IgG in serum. Ficoll density gradient centrifugation was used to isolate peripheral blood mononuclear cells from blood. This sequence originates from a man aged 18 to 69 in good health. Rearrangement joined TRBV28 to TRBJ2-7; TCRdb designates TRBD1, a call that cannot be tested without DNA. The sequencing sample was made of blood T cells: a sorted CD56 or NKG2C T cell subset, CD4+ or CD8+ T cells, or bulk PBMC T cells (not recorded which). For the CDR3, the sequence is CASSSPVGQGSYQYF.